At least ten counts were recorded for the clone carrying this T cell receptor beta chain. What it recognizes is unknown. The data originate from a study of T cells in Graves' hyperthyroidism and ophthalmopathy. Broader study findings: Most thyroid-expanded clonotypes above 0.001 were also found in blood. The model's output predicted ophthalmopathy at a median of roughly 6.9 months prior to onset.

Amplified TCR beta CDR3 regions derived from RNA transcripts. HTBI primers were the set used in a first-round RT-PCR of the TCR CDR3. TCRdb ran MiXCR on the multiplex PCR reads and lists one entry per CDR3 protein. This table holds hundreds of thousands of distinct CDR3 sequences, approximately 25% found once. Germline lookup yields CDR1 MNHEY and CDR2 SMNVEV (reference sequence). CDR3 size: 13 residues. The ends were cut back, 5 bases at V and 7 bases at J, with 14 bases in the middle. It was uncontrolled infection, other autoimmune disease, pregnancy or lactation that excluded patients. The study based diagnoses on clinical symptoms, serum thyroxine and TRAb, thyroid ultrasound and orbital computed tomography.

V and J are TRBV27 and TRBJ2-5; tentatively, D is TRBD1 or TRBD2 (5 bases each). Sequencing was done on a sample of blood. The sequence came from a woman in her 30s with Graves' ophthalmopathy. CDR3 bases: TGTGCCAGCAGTCCTGGGACCACTAGGACCCAGTACTTC. Translated, it gives CASSPGTTRTQYF.